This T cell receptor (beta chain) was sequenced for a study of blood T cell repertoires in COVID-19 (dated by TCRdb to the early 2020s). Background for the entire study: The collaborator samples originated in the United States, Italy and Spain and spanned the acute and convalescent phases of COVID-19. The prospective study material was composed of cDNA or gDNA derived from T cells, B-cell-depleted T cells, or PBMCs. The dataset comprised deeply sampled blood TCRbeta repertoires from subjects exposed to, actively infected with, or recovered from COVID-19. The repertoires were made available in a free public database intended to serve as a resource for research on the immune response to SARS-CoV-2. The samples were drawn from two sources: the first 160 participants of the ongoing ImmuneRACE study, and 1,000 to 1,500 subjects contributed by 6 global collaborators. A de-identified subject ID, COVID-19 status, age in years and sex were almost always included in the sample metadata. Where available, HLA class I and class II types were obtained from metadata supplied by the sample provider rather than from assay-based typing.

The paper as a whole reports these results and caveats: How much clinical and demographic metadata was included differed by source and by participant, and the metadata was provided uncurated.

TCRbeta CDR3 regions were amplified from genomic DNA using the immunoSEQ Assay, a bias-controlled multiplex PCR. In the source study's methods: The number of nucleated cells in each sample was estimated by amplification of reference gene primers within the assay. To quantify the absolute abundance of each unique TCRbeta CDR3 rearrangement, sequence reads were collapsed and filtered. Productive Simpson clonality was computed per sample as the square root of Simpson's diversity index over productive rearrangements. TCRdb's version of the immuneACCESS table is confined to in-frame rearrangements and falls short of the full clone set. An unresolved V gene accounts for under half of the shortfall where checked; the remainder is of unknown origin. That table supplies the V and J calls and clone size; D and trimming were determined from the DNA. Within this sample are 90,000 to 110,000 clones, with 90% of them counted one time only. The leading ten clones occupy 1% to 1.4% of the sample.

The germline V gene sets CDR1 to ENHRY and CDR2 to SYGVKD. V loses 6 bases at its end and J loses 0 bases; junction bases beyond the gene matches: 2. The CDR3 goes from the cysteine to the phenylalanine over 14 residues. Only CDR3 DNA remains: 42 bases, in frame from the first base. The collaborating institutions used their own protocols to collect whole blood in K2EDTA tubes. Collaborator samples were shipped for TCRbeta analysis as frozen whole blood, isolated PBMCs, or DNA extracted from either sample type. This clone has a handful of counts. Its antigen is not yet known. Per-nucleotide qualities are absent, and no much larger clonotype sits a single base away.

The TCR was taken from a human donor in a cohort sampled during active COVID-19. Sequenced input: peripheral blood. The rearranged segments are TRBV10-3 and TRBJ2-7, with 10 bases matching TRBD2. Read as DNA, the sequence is TGTGCCATCAGGGGACTAGCGAGCTCCTACGAGCAGTACTTC. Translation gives CAIRGLASSYEQYF.